These 16 T cell receptor beta chains came from one sample sequenced in a study of CD8 T cells in Susac syndrome. RNA in amounts of roughly 0.5 to 1 ug was reverse transcribed with random hexamers. TCRdb passed the immunoSEQ multiplex PCR reads through MiXCR, listing each CDR3 protein once. Of 150,000 or so distinct CDR3 sequences in the sample, more than 90% were seen once. Sequencing input: CD4+ T cells from PBMCs. The receptors shown here come from a human donor in good health.

The chain couples TRBV19 to TRBJ1-5; maybe TRBD1 (5 bases). The germline V gene encodes CDR1 LNHDA and CDR2 SQIVND (reference sequence). This CDR3 is 13 amino acids long. The V and J ends lost 8 bases and 3 bases respectively, with 11 bases between them. The CDR3 here is CASLGRINQPQHF. The CDR3 coding sequence is TGTGCCAGTTTGGGACGGATCAATCAGCCCCAGCATTTT.

V gene TRBV18 combines with J gene TRBJ2-3; D remains ambiguous. Germline assignment: CDR1 KGHSH and CDR2 LQKENI. V lost 2 bases to trimming and J lost 4 bases, with 4 bases between them. The CDR3 totals 12 residues. CDR3 bases: TGTGCCAGCTCACCATCTTCAGATACGCAGTATTTT. It specifies CASSPSSDTQYF.

The V call is TRBV20-1, the J call TRBJ2-7; 13 positions match TRBD2. Looked up from germline, CDR1 is DFQATT and CDR2 is SNEGSKA (reference sequence). CDR3 length equals 13 residues. The V segment lost 4 bases and the J segment 7 bases; nucleotides outside the gene matches: 4. Here the CDR3 DNA reads TGCAGTGCTACAGGACTAGCGGGGGTGGAGCAGTACTTC. Its protein product is CSATGLAGVEQYF.

The rearrangement uses TRBV2 and TRBJ1-5; 7 nucleotides match TRBD1. V gave up 3 bases and J gave up 4 bases; unmatched junction bases: 6. The CDR3 extends over 15 amino acids. The V gene's germline CDR1 is SNHLY and CDR2 FYNNEI. In DNA, the CDR3 is TGTGCCAGCAGTGAGGAGGGACAGCGTAATCAGCCCCAGCATTTT. Translating gives CASSEEGQRNQPQHF.

The chain carries TRBV5-1 and TRBJ2-1; either TRBD1 or TRBD2 may supply D (5 bases each). Germline V gives CDR1 SGHRS, CDR2 YFSETQ. Trimming left V 4 bases short and J 9 bases short, with 14 bases between. CDR3 size: 13 residues. The CDR3 DNA reads TGCGCCAGCAGCCTCCCGACCGGGACTGAGCAGTTCTTC. Amino acids: CASSLPTGTEQFF.

The chain employs TRBV20-1 and TRBJ1-2, with 8 bases identical to TRBD1. Germline loops: CDR1 DFQATT, CDR2 SNEGSKA (reference sequence). The CDR3 has 13 residues. The CDR3 loop reads CSVAQGVDYGYTF. Here the CDR3 DNA reads TGCAGCGTAGCACAGGGGGTTGACTATGGCTACACCTTC.

The chain employs TRBV29-1 and TRBJ1-1; D is ambiguous. From germline, CDR1 is SQVTM and CDR2 ANQGSEA. Trimming pared 6 bases from V and 3 bases from J, leaving 17 bases between. The CDR3 extends over 14 amino acids. CDR3 nucleotide sequence: TGCAGCGTAATCGCTCATAAGAAGGACACTGAAGCTTTCTTT. Its translation: CSVIAHKKDTEAFF. The full variable domain, its missing parts supplied by reference TRBV29-1 and TRBJ1-1, is SAVISQKPSRDICQRGTSLTIQCQVDSQVTMMFWYRQQPGQSLTLIATANQGSEATYESGFVIDKFPISRPNLTFSTLTVSNMSPEDSSIYLCSVIAHKKDTEAFFGQGTRLTVV.

CDR3 in DNA: TGCAGTGCTCCCGTGTTGCAGGGGGAGACCCAGTACTTC. It codes for CSAPVLQGETQYF. V and J are TRBV20-1 and TRBJ2-5, with D possibly matching TRBD1 (6 bases). The germline V gene has CDR1 DFQATT and CDR2 SNEGSKA (reference sequence). V lost 5 bases and J lost 5, with 15 bases in between. CDR3 size: 13 residues.

This chain uses TRBV29-1 with TRBJ1-4; D call uncertain. The CDR3 is made up of 12 amino acids. Germline loops: CDR1 SQVTM, CDR2 ANQGSEA. Deletions cut 4 bases from V and 4 bases from J, with 7 bases between. The CDR3 nucleotides are TGCAGCGTTGTAAGTGGTAATGAAAAACTGTTTTTT. It specifies CSVVSGNEKLFF.

The genes are TRBV7-3 and TRBJ2-5; 9 nucleotides line up with TRBD1. Trimming at V came to 8 bases and at J to 5 bases, leaving 12 bases not matched to a gene. Germline CDR1 and CDR2: SGHTA and FQGTGA. The CDR3 runs 15 residues. The chain's CDR3 is CASGLGTGGPETQYF. CDR3 nucleotides: TGTGCCAGCGGCCTCGGTACAGGGGGCCCGGAGACCCAGTACTTC.

This chain joins TRBV7-3 and TRBJ1-2; D is uncertain. The V gene lost 3 bases and the J gene lost 6 bases, with 11 bases spanning the gap. CDR1 SGHTA and CDR2 FQGTGA come from the germline V gene. The CDR3 spans 13 residues. The CDR3 nucleotides read TGTGCCAGCAGCTTTAGACACGGCGATGGCTACACCTTC. Its translation is CASSFRHGDGYTF.

This clonotype was observed a single time. CDR3 nucleotides: TGTGCCAGCAGCCCTCAGGCGGGAATGGCTGAGCAGTTCTTC. Translated, it gives CASSPQAGMAEQFF. This rearrangement joins TRBV12-3 or TRBV12-4 to TRBJ2-1; weak D call: TRBD2 (6 bases). V was trimmed by 6 bases and J by 9 bases, leaving 18 bases between them. The CDR3 consists of 14 residues.

The rearrangement uses TRBV12-3 or TRBV12-4 and TRBJ2-7; no reliable D call. Between the trimmed V and J ends, which lost 4 bases and 3 bases, there was a span of 10 bases. This CDR3 has 13 residues. The CDR3 DNA is TGTGCCAGCAGTTCCGACCCACGCTACGAGCAGTACTTC. Protein product: CASSSDPRYEQYF.

This clonotype occurred once. V and J are TRBV12-3 or TRBV12-4 and TRBJ2-2; D may be TRBD1 (6 bases). Trimming shortened V by 3 bases and J by 3 bases, and 8 bases separated the two germline ends. The CDR3 is 14 residues long. Written as DNA, the CDR3 is TGTGCCAGCAGTTTCGGGACATACACCGGGGAGCTGTTTTTT. It encodes CASSFGTYTGELFF.

This chain uses TRBV28 with TRBJ1-2; D not certain. Trimming shortened V by 5 bases and J by 1 base, and 8 bases separated the two germline ends. The CDR3 sequence is 13 residues long. Germline assignment: CDR1 MDHEN and CDR2 SYDVKM. As DNA, the CDR3 is TGTGCCAGCAGTCTGGATCATAACTATGGCTACACCTTC. It translates to CASSLDHNYGYTF.

The rearrangement joins TRBV5-4 to TRBJ2-5; D tentatively reads TRBD1 or TRBD2 (5 bases each). V dropped 0 bases and J dropped 2 bases, with 11 bases sitting between them. CDR1 is SGHNT and CDR2 is YYREEE in the germline V gene (reference sequence). This CDR3 is 15 amino acids long. The CDR3 reads CASSLASGPQETQYF. The CDR3 bases are TGTGCCAGCAGCTTGGCCTCGGGACCTCAAGAGACCCAGTACTTC.